The 11 T cell receptor beta chains below were found in one sample sequenced in a study of blood T cell repertoires in COVID-19. Data came from immunoSEQ multiplex PCR; TCRdb stores just in-frame clones and leaves some out. The data contain more than 95,000 clones, approximately 83% of them singletons. The sequencing input was peripheral blood. These receptors came from a man aged 50 to 59 with acute or convalescent COVID-19.

CDR3 residues: CASSVATENYGYTF. CDR3 sequence (DNA): TGTGCCAGCAGCGTAGCGACGGAGAACTATGGCTACACCTTC. The V gene is TRBV9, the J gene TRBJ1-2, with D uncertain. The CDR3 loop spans 14 amino acids. V lost 0 bases and J lost 2, with 8 bases in between. Looked up from germline, CDR1 is SGDLS and CDR2 is YYNGEE.

The J gene is TRBJ2-5, the V gene TRBV11-2; 9 bases match TRBD1. Germline CDR1 SGHAT, CDR2 FQNNGV. The CDR3 sequence is 13 residues long. The junction had 0 bases not matched to a gene; V was cut back by 4 bases and J by 3 bases. The CDR3 sequence is CASSWTGEETQYF. Here the CDR3 DNA reads TGTGCCAGCAGCTGGACAGGGGAAGAGACCCAGTACTTC.

V usage is TRBV5-1 and J usage is TRBJ2-5; 7 bases line up with TRBD1. The CDR3 sequence is 14 residues long. Per the germline V gene, CDR1 is SGHRS and CDR2 is YFSETQ. V gave up 3 bases and J gave up 4 bases; unmatched junction bases: 6. The CDR3 bases are TGCGCCAGCAGCTCCCGGACAGGCCCAGAGACCCAGTACTTC. Translation gives CASSSRTGPETQYF.

The chain carries TRBV11-2 and TRBJ2-5; possible D gene TRBD2, 5 bases. The CDR3 sequence is 14 residues long. V was trimmed by 4 bases and J by 5 bases, leaving 14 bases between them. Germline V lookup: CDR1 SGHAT, CDR2 FQNNGV. The CDR3 is CASSYQDSWETQYF. In DNA form, the CDR3 reads TGTGCCAGCAGCTACCAGGACTCTTGGGAGACCCAGTACTTC.

V is TRBV6-5 and J is TRBJ2-1; 9 nucleotides align to TRBD2. V lost 3 bases and J lost 6; bases outside the gene matches: 6. CDR1 and CDR2 (germline): MNHEY, SVGAGI. The CDR3 contains 15 residues. The CDR3 reads CASSYSSGRTNEQFF. CDR3 DNA sequence: TGTGCCAGCAGTTATTCCAGCGGGAGGACCAATGAGCAGTTCTTC.

The chain links TRBV9 to TRBJ2-3; D not certain. Germline-derived CDR1 and CDR2 are SGDLS and YYNGEE. The germline V and J ends were trimmed by 4 bases and 3 bases, with 6 bases remaining between them. The CDR3 contains 12 residues. The CDR3 bases are TGTGCCAGCAGCCGTTTTACAGATACGCAGTATTTT. Its protein is CASSRFTDTQYF.

The CDR3 spells CASSLSQGEYNEQFF. The CDR3 DNA sequence: TGCGCCAGCAGCTTATCGCAGGGCGAGTACAATGAGCAGTTCTTC. This chain uses TRBV5-1 with TRBJ2-1; a weak D match, TRBD1 (5 bases). V dropped 2 bases and J dropped 4 bases, with 13 bases sitting between them. The CDR3 runs to 15 residues. Germline V gene lookup returns CDR1 SGHRS and CDR2 YFSETQ.

The chain has TRBV4-1 and TRBJ2-3; 7 nucleotides line up with TRBD2. CDR3 length equals 16 residues. The germline CDR1 and CDR2 sequences are MGHRA and YSYEKL. After removal of 1 base from V and 2 bases from J, the junction contained 6 bases not matched to a gene. The CDR3 reads CASSQGLAETTDTQYF. Written as DNA, the CDR3 is TGCGCCAGCAGCCAAGGGCTAGCGGAAACCACAGATACGCAGTATTTT.

This clone has a handful of counts. The J gene is TRBJ2-7, the V gene TRBV28, with D possibly matching TRBD1 (6 bases). Germline V gene lookup returns CDR1 MDHEN and CDR2 SYDVKM. The ends were cut back, 6 bases at V and 3 bases at J, with 15 bases in the middle. The CDR3 length is 14 residues. CDR3 loop: CASRPTGYNYEQYF. In DNA, the CDR3 is TGTGCCAGCAGACCGACAGGTTATAACTACGAGCAGTACTTC. The full variable domain, completed using reference TRBV28 and TRBJ2-7, is DVKVTQSSRYLVKRTGEKVFLECVQDMDHENMFWYRQDPGLGLRLIYFSYDVKMKEKGDIPEGYSVSREKKERFSLILESASTNQTSMYLCASRPTGYNYEQYFGPGTRLTVT.

The chain links TRBV5-1 to TRBJ2-3, with 8 bases aligning to TRBD2. This CDR3 has 15 amino acids. V trimming: 0 bases; J trimming: 0 bases; junction bases outside the gene matches: 0. Germline assignment: CDR1 SGHRS and CDR2 YFSETQ. The CDR3 DNA follows: TGCGCCAGCAGCTTGGAGCGGGGGAGCACAGATACGCAGTATTTT. Amino acids: CASSLERGSTDTQYF.

This clone was seen a few times. The gene calls are TRBV12-3 or TRBV12-4 and TRBJ1-3; D unresolved. V lost 6 bases and J lost 4, with 10 bases in between. This CDR3 is built from 13 residues. The CDR3 coding sequence is TGTGCCAGCAGCCGTCGGGAAGGAAACACCATATATTTT. Translated, it gives CASSRREGNTIYF.